Listed here is a single T cell receptor (beta chain). This clone was recorded once. Its antigen has not been determined. No base qualities exist here, and no much larger clone lies one base off it. These data are taken from a study of OX40 agonist ivuxolimab in advanced cancers. Regarding the study in general: Ivuxolimab was a fully human IgG2 agonistic monoclonal antibody targeting the costimulatory receptor OX40 (CD134). Intravenous ivuxolimab was administered to patients every 2 weeks at six dose levels: 0.01, 0.1, 0.3, 1.5, 3 and 10 mg/kg. Of the roughly 51 patients in dose escalation, about 20 had hepatocellular carcinoma, approximately 15 had melanoma, 9 had renal cell carcinoma and 9 had head and neck cancer. In the dose-escalation cohort, roughly 82% of patients were male, and the mean age was roughly 60 years with a range of roughly 20 to 79. Patients were allowed to have had prior anti-PD-1, anti-PD-L1 or anti-CTLA-4 therapy, and less than 45% of the dose-escalation patients had previously received checkpoint inhibitors. Three dose-escalation patients achieved partial responses, one with hepatocellular carcinoma and two with cutaneous melanoma. Peripheral TCRbeta sequencing aimed to test whether ivuxolimab altered TCR sequence diversity and caused clonal T-cell expansion. The paper reports the monotherapy dose-escalation portion (N of about 51 patients) of the phase I ivuxolimab trial. Beyond this particular receptor, the publication reports: Low levels of normalized T-cell clonal expansion were also shown by some nonresponding patients. After ivuxolimab, expanded clones were on average more numerous among CD8+ T cells than among CD4+ T cells. In the 0.1-3.0 mg/kg groups, partial responders had among the lowest normalized peripheral clonal expansion, particularly in CD8+ T cells. The antigen specificity of the peripheral T cells that underwent clonal expansion was not determined. Clonal expansion of both CD4+ and CD8+ blood T cells was observed from baseline to week 6 at doses 0.1 to 3.0 mg/kg.

For sequencing of the TCRbeta CDR3 region, genomic DNA was extracted from the sorted cells. The immunoSEQ Assay was used to sequence the TCRbeta CDR3 regions. TCRdb limited this immuneACCESS table to in-frame rearrangements with V and J called. A share of clones is missing; checked studies link under half to unresolved V genes, and the rest is unexplained. This sample is represented by about 35,000 clones; roughly 90% of them were singletons. Around 35% of the sample belongs to the ten largest clones. The CDR3 covers 17 residues, taking in both the cysteine and the phenylalanine. Only the CDR3 part of the read is kept: 51 bases, read in frame from the first base. CDR1 LGHNA and CDR2 YSLEER are derived from the germline V gene. The germline V end is reduced by 3 bases and the J end by 5 bases; junction bases left unmatched: 16. The trial excluded patients who had a history of autoimmune disease or who were on systemic immunosuppression. Peripheral blood for TCR sequencing was collected from all dose cohorts at baseline, on cycle 4 day 1, and on cycle 7 day 1. Samples were obtained from an open-label, multicenter, first-in-human phase I dose-escalation trial of ivuxolimab. Adults with locally advanced or metastatic head and neck squamous cell, hepatocellular, melanoma or renal cell carcinoma were enrolled in the trial. Before TCR sequencing, CD4+ T cells and CD8+ T cells were sorted from peripheral blood as separate populations.

The sequence was obtained from an adult with an advanced solid tumor such as melanoma, head and neck, liver or kidney cancer. Recombination joined TRBV4-3 with TRBJ2-7; 7 bases in the middle match TRBD2. The source material was CD4+ or CD8+ T cells sorted from blood, sampled in a trial of the OX40 agonist ivuxolimab. The DNA sequence is given as TGCGCCAGCAGCCAGTCCGGGGGAGGGTACGACAACCACGAGCAGTACTTC. It translates as CASSQSGGGYDNHEQYF.